This TCR beta chain was identified during a study of patients and donors after allogeneic stem cell transplantation (dated by TCRdb to 2018 to 2021). Library preparation used RT-PCR. The instrument given in TCRdb is NextSeq 550. Using fastp trimming at Q25 and MiXCR clonotype assembly, TCRdb reanalyzed the public sequencing data and kept in-frame beta chains. Each CDR3 protein appears once, grouped with its most common genes and DNA. The sample has hundreds of thousands of distinct CDR3 sequences on record, 15% to 20% of them singletons. Around 7.2% of the sample is in the top ten clones. CDR1 and CDR2 (SGHRS, YFSETQ) derive from the germline V gene. The V end loses 3 bases and the J end loses 0 bases, and a stretch of 10 bases separates them. Measured from the cysteine to the phenylalanine, the CDR3 is 14 residues long. This entry keeps only the CDR3 DNA: 42 bases, framed from base 1. Ten or more counts support this clonotype. It lacks a known antigen. The record has no base qualities; no much larger clone is one base away.

The rearranged segments are TRBV5-1 and TRBJ2-7; the D gene remains uncertain. The origin of this receptor is a human donor who was either an allogeneic HSCT recipient or a stem cell or donor lymphocyte infusion donor (not recorded which). It is not recorded whose cells these are; they may come from a transplant donor. The specimen sequenced was blood, either unsorted or a sorted T cell fraction (not recorded which). The encoded CDR3 is CASSYLQSSYEQYF. In nucleotides, the sequence is TGCGCCAGCAGCTACCTCCAGAGCTCCTACGAGCAGTACTTC.